The clone carrying this T cell receptor (beta chain) was picked up one time. This sample was included in a study of T cell responses to AZD1222 COVID-19 vaccine. This CDR3 spans 17 amino acids. Germline V gene data show CDR1 as LGHDT and CDR2 as YNNKEL (reference sequence). After removal of 6 bases from V and 3 bases from J, the junction contained 10 bases not matched to a gene. Data came from immunoSEQ multiplex PCR; TCRdb stores just in-frame clones and leaves some out. Of 200,000 to 250,000 clones detected, about 94% appear once; the ten largest clones hold around 1.8%. V usage is TRBV3-1 (or the pseudogene TRBV3-2) and J usage is TRBJ2-7; TRBD2 agrees at 14 bases. The TCR was taken from an adult who received the MenACWY meningococcal vaccine as a control. Sequenced here: peripheral blood, sampled 28 days after the second dose of the MenACWY control vaccine. The CDR3 sequence: CASRTFEGLAGGYEQYF. The CDR3 nucleotides read TGTGCCAGCAGAACCTTCGAAGGACTAGCGGGGGGCTACGAGCAGTACTTC.